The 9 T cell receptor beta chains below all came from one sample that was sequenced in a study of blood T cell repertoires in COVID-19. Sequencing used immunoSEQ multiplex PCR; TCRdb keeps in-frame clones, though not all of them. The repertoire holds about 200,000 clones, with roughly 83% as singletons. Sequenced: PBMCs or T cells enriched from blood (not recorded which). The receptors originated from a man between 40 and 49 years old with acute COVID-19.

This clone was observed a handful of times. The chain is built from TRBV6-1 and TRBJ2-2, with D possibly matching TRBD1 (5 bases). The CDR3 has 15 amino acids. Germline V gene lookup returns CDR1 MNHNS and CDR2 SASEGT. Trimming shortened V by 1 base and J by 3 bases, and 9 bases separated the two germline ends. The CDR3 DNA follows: TGTGCCAGCAGTGAAGGAACAGGATACACCGGGGAGCTGTTTTTT. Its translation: CASSEGTGYTGELFF.

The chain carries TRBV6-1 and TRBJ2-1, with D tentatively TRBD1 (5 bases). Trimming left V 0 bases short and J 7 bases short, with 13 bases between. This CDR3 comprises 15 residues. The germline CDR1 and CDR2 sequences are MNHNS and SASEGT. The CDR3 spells CASSEAGRVGNEQFF. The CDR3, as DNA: TGTGCCAGCAGTGAAGCGGGCAGGGTGGGGAATGAGCAGTTCTTC.

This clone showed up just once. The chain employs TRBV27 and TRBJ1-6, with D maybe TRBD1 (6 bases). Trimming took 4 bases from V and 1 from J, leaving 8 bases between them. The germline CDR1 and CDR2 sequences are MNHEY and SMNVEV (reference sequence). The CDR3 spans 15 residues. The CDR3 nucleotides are TGTGCCAGCAGTTATAGGGGGTCCTATAATTCACCCCTCCACTTT. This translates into CASSYRGSYNSPLHF.

The CDR3 region is CASRLPNTEAFF. The CDR3 DNA reads TGTGCCAGCAGACTACCAAACACTGAAGCTTTCTTT. V gene TRBV28 combines with J gene TRBJ1-1; D is ambiguous. Germline V gene lookup returns CDR1 MDHEN and CDR2 SYDVKM. The CDR3 is 12 residues long. V dropped 6 bases and J dropped 2 bases, with 7 bases sitting between them.

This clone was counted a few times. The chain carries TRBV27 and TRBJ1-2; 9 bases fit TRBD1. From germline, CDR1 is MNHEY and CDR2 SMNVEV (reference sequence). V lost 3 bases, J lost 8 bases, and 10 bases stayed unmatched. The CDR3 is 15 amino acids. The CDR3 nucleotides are TGTGCCAGCAGTTTTCTCCGGGACAGGGAGGGCGGCTACACCTTC. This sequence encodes CASSFLRDREGGYTF.

For the CDR3, the DNA is TGTGCCAGCAGTTTATCGATAAGGGGGCCCCAGCATTTT. Its translation: CASSLSIRGPQHF. The chain employs TRBV27 and TRBJ1-5; the D gene is possibly TRBD1 (5 bases). Looked up from germline, CDR1 is MNHEY and CDR2 is SMNVEV (reference sequence). V lost 0 bases, J lost 9 bases, and 9 bases lay in between. There are 13 residues in the CDR3.

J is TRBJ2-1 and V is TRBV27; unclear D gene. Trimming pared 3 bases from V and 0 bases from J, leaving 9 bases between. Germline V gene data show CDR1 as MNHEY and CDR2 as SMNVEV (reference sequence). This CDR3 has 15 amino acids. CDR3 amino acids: CASSLTLSSYNEQFF. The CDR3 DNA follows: TGTGCCAGCAGTTTGACACTTAGCTCCTACAATGAGCAGTTCTTC.

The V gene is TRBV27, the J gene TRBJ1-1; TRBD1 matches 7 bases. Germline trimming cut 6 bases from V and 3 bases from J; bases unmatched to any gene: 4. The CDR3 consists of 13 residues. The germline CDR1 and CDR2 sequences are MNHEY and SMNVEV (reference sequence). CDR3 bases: TGTGCCAGCAGAGACAGGGTTTACACTGAAGCTTTCTTT. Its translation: CASRDRVYTEAFF.

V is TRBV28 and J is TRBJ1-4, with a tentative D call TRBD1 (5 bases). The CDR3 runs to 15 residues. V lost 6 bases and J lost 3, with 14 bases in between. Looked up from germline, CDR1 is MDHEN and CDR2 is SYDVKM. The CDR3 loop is CASRKAGTSNEKLFF. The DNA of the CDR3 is TGTGCCAGCAGAAAGGCGGGGACCTCTAATGAAAAACTGTTTTTT.